This T cell receptor (beta chain) appears in the sequencing data of a study of T-cell reconstitution after alpha-beta-depleted transplantation in children. Preparation of the TCRbeta library was carried out with unique molecular identifiers. TCRdb re-derived calls from the PCR reads in MiXCR, one entry per CDR3 protein. This sample carries approximately 510,000 distinct CDR3 sequences, approximately 20% of them seen once, and the ten largest clones take 3% to 4%. This clonotype was counted only a few times. The sequences come from PBMCs from the stem cell graft donor, collected from the stem cell graft. The sequence derives from a human donor who donated a stem cell graft to a child with acute lymphoblastic leukemia.

The CDR3 here is CASSSGTGIYEQYF. In DNA, the CDR3 is TGCGCCAGCAGCTCCGGGACAGGGATCTACGAGCAGTACTTC. The chain recombines TRBV5-1 with TRBJ2-7, with TRBD1 matching 9 bases. CDR1 and CDR2 from the germline V gene are SGHRS and YFSETQ. Trimming cost V 3 bases and J 3 bases; bases outside gene matches: 4. The CDR3 is 14 amino acids.